This T cell receptor (beta chain) was identified in a study of vaccination and CD4 T cells after COVID-19. An Oncomine TCR Beta short-read assay was used to sequence the DNA from cultured CD4+ T cells. MiXCR was run by TCRdb on the PCR reads, yielding one entry per CDR3 protein. The sample has about 20,000 distinct CDR3 sequences; 48% are singletons. Worth noting for this clonotype: No antigen is known for it.

The CDR3 covers 15 residues. CDR1 is SGHAT, CDR2 FQNNGV, per germline. The V gene lost 5 bases and the J gene lost 6 bases, with 14 bases spanning the gap. Described treatment: roughly ten-day PBMC culture with coronavirus spike peptide pools or control peptides (ViraFEST assay). The chain joins TRBV11-2 to TRBJ1-6; D not certain. This TCR was sampled from a human donor who had recovered from COVID-19. The sample consisted of CD4+ T cells from blood, cultured in vitro. The CDR3 spells CASSPPWSLNSPLHF. As DNA, the CDR3 is TGTGCCAGCAGCCCCCCTTGGAGCCTTAATTCACCCCTCCACTTT.